The T cell receptor (beta chain) described here comes from a study of identical twins. From the 5' RACE reads, TCRdb called clonotypes with MiXCR, one entry per CDR3 protein. The table includes around 1.7 million distinct CDR3 sequences, about 31% detected once. The count of this clonotype is one. This receptor was obtained from a newborn girl in good health. The sequencing sample was made of cord blood.

The CDR3 DNA reads as TGCGCCAGCAGCCAAGGACAGTTCTCCTACAATGAGCAGTACTTC. Residues: CASSQGQFSYNEQYF. This chain joins TRBV4-1 and TRBJ2-1; maybe TRBD1 (5 bases). The J call is uncertain, as TRBJ2-7 better fits the DNA end. From germline, CDR1 is MGHRA and CDR2 YSYEKL. The CDR3 runs 15 residues.